A selection of T cell receptor beta chains follows, all from one sample in a study of cytomegalovirus exposure and HLA in healthy donors. TCRdb's copy holds only in-frame clones and misses some; the assay was immunoSEQ multiplex PCR. The sample records about 160,000 clones, around three quarters being singletons. The sample taken for sequencing was PBMCs. Every receptor here comes from a man in his forties or fifties in good health and CMV-seropositive. Each CDR3 is given with its conserved first and last residue. Each record gives: D gene, V gene, clone size, J gene, CDR3 DNA, CDR3 protein. A D gene is named only where the DNA matches it firmly. A clone size is listed for some rows: how often the clone was seen (once, few, many), or a class if it is expanded.

D gene: NA; V gene: TRBV4-3; clone size: NA; J gene: TRBJ1-5; CDR3 DNA: TGCGCCAGCAGCCAAGACAGGGAATTCCCGCCCCAGCATTTT; CDR3 protein: CASSQDREFPPQHF
D gene: TRBD1; V gene: TRBV9; clone size: few; J gene: TRBJ1-2; CDR3 DNA: TGTGCCAGCAGCGTAGCCGCACAGGGGGCCCCTGGTGGCTACACCTTC; CDR3 protein: CASSVAAQGAPGGYTF
D gene: TRBD1; V gene: TRBV4-1; clone size: once; J gene: TRBJ1-2; CDR3 DNA: TGCGCCAGCAGCTCGACACCGGGACAGGGATTAAGTGGCTACACCTTC; CDR3 protein: CASSSTPGQGLSGYTF
D gene: TRBD1; V gene: TRBV4-3; clone size: few; J gene: TRBJ1-6; CDR3 DNA: TGCGCCAGCAGCCAAGAGGTGACAGGGGATTCACCCCTCCACTTT; CDR3 protein: CASSQEVTGDSPLHF
D gene: TRBD1; V gene: TRBV7-7; clone size: NA; J gene: TRBJ1-4; CDR3 DNA: TGTGCTAGCAGCCAGACAGGGGAAACTAATGAAAAACTGTTTTTT; CDR3 protein: CASSQTGETNEKLFF
D gene: TRBD1; V gene: TRBV7-2; clone size: NA; J gene: TRBJ1-6; CDR3 DNA: TGTGCCAGCAGGCCTCCCGGGACAGTGAATTCACCCCTCCACTTT; CDR3 protein: CASRPPGTVNSPLHF
D gene: NA; V gene: TRBV10-3; clone size: NA; J gene: TRBJ2-3; CDR3 DNA: TGTGCCATCAGTGAGTCCCTAGGATCCACAGATACGCAGTATTTT; CDR3 protein: CAISESLGSTDTQYF
D gene: NA; V gene: TRBV7-2; clone size: NA; J gene: TRBJ2-5; CDR3 DNA: TGTGCCAGCAGAAGTAACTTAGAGACCCAGTACTTC; CDR3 protein: CASRSNLETQYF
D gene: NA; V gene: TRBV29-1; clone size: NA; J gene: TRBJ2-1; CDR3 DNA: TGCAGCGTTGTTCACTACAATGAGCAGTTCTTC; CDR3 protein: CSVVHYNEQFF
D gene: TRBD1; V gene: TRBV7-2; clone size: NA; J gene: TRBJ1-2; CDR3 DNA: TGTGCCAGCAGCTTAGATCCCGGGACAGGGCGAGGCTACACCTTC; CDR3 protein: CASSLDPGTGRGYTF
D gene: NA; V gene: TRBV6-1; clone size: NA; J gene: TRBJ2-1; CDR3 DNA: TGTGCCAGCAGTGAACCAGGGACCTACAATGAGCAGTTCTTC; CDR3 protein: CASSEPGTYNEQFF
D gene: TRBD1; V gene: TRBV4-1; clone size: NA; J gene: TRBJ2-7; CDR3 DNA: TGCGCCAGCAGCCAGGAAAGACAGGGCCTAAACCCCTACGAGCAGTACTTC; CDR3 protein: CASSQERQGLNPYEQYF
D gene: NA; V gene: TRBV6-5; clone size: NA; J gene: TRBJ1-3; CDR3 DNA: TGTGCCAGCATCCAGGGTGCCTCTGGAAACACCATATATTTT; CDR3 protein: CASIQGASGNTIYF
D gene: NA; V gene: TRBV7-2; clone size: NA; J gene: TRBJ2-4; CDR3 DNA: TGTGCCAGCAGCTTAGTGGGGCAGAAAAACATTCAGTACTTC; CDR3 protein: CASSLVGQKNIQYF
D gene: NA; V gene: TRBV19; clone size: few; J gene: TRBJ1-2; CDR3 DNA: TGTGCCAGTAGTATGGGAAGGGGCCGAATCTATGGCTACACCTTC; CDR3 protein: CASSMGRGRIYGYTF
D gene: NA; V gene: TRBV5-6; clone size: NA; J gene: TRBJ1-2; CDR3 DNA: TGTGCCAGCAGCTTTAGGGGAACCTATGGCTACACCTTC; CDR3 protein: CASSFRGTYGYTF
D gene: NA; V gene: TRBV6-4; clone size: once; J gene: TRBJ2-6; CDR3 DNA: TGTGCCAGCAGTCTTCTATCTGGGGCCAACGTCCTGACTTTC; CDR3 protein: CASSLLSGANVLTF
D gene: NA; V gene: TRBV21-1; clone size: NA; J gene: TRBJ1-1; CDR3 DNA: TGTGCCAGCAGCAACGCCTGGGGGCCGGGACAGGTTAAGGAGAACACTGAAGCTTTCTTT; CDR3 protein: CASSNAWGPGQVKENTEAFF
D gene: NA; V gene: TRBV9; clone size: NA; J gene: TRBJ2-7; CDR3 DNA: TGTGCCAGCAGCCCCTCGATGGTTGGCCTTTCCGAGCAGTACTTC; CDR3 protein: CASSPSMVGLSEQYF